This TCR beta chain was observed in a study of cytotoxic CD8 clonotypes in ibrutinib-treated CLL. Study background: Timing of response sample collection was a median around eleven months after treatment start, with a range of 6 to 36. Study findings and constraints: An increase in clonality occurred at ibrutinib response, followed by a return toward baseline at progression. With treatment, public clonotypes, which were uncommon, either contracted or remained stable.

Clones were sequenced by immunoSEQ multiplex PCR, and TCRdb holds only the in-frame ones, with some missing. Among over 100,000 clones listed, roughly 85% were seen once. About this clone itself: The antigen remains undetermined.

The CDR3 is made up of 18 amino acids. Germline CDR1 reads KGHSH; CDR2 reads LQKENI. Trimming removed 3 bases from V and 2 bases from J; junction bases left unmatched: 7. This receptor was taken from a human donor with chronic lymphocytic leukemia. The chain recombines TRBV18 with TRBJ2-6; TRBD1 matches at 10 bases. The starting material was PBMCs, obtained after 24 months of ibrutinib treatment. CDR3 nucleotides: TGTGCCAGCTCACCTTCGGACAGGGGGGAGGCTGGGGCCAACGTCCTGACTTTC. This codes for CASSPSDRGEAGANVLTF.